These T cell receptor beta chains were read from a single sample in a study of blood T cell repertoires in COVID-19. Measured with immunoSEQ multiplex PCR; TCRdb has only the in-frame clones, and not every one. The profile shows about 150,000 clones, less than 90% of them singletons. The specimen sequenced was peripheral blood. The receptors were gathered from an older woman with acute or convalescent COVID-19. Both conserved end residues are part of each CDR3. A D gene is named only where the DNA matches it firmly. A row's size may be missing; if present it is once, few, many or a size class.

D gene: -; clone size: -; V gene: TRBV27; J gene: TRBJ2-7; CDR3 DNA: TGTGCCAGCAGCCCCCGGGATCCCTCCTACGAGCAGTACTTC; CDR3 protein: CASSPRDPSYEQYF
D gene: -; clone size: -; V gene: TRBV7-6; J gene: TRBJ1-2; CDR3 DNA: TGTGCCAGCAGCTTTTCTCAGGGCGGCTATGGCTACACCTTC; CDR3 protein: CASSFSQGGYGYTF
D gene: TRBD1; clone size: -; V gene: TRBV28; J gene: TRBJ1-3; CDR3 DNA: TGTGCCAGCAAAGGGGGGACAGGAGGATACTCTGGAAACACCATATATTTT; CDR3 protein: CASKGGTGGYSGNTIYF
D gene: -; clone size: -; V gene: TRBV19; J gene: TRBJ2-1; CDR3 DNA: TGTGCCAGTAGTACCCACTCGAACAATGAGCAGTTCTTC; CDR3 protein: CASSTHSNNEQFF
D gene: TRBD1; clone size: -; V gene: TRBV11-2; J gene: TRBJ1-2; CDR3 DNA: TGTGCCAGCAGCCCCGGACAGGGGGATAACTATGGCTACACCTTC; CDR3 protein: CASSPGQGDNYGYTF
D gene: -; clone size: -; V gene: TRBV5-4; J gene: TRBJ2-3; CDR3 DNA: TGTGCCAGCAGCCATAAGGGACTCGATGACACAGATACGCAGTATTTT; CDR3 protein: CASSHKGLDDTDTQYF
D gene: -; clone size: -; V gene: TRBV19; J gene: TRBJ1-4; CDR3 DNA: TGTGCCAGTAGTATTAACGGCGGGGAAAAACTGTTTTTT; CDR3 protein: CASSINGGEKLFF
D gene: -; clone size: few; V gene: TRBV18; J gene: TRBJ1-5; CDR3 DNA: TGTGCCAGCTCACCAGGGAGTGATCAGCCCCAGCATTTT; CDR3 protein: CASSPGSDQPQHF
D gene: TRBD1; clone size: -; V gene: TRBV7-9; J gene: TRBJ1-6; CDR3 DNA: TGTGCCAGCAGCGTAGGACAGGCTGAACTTTCACCCCTCCACTTT; CDR3 protein: CASSVGQAELSPLHF
D gene: TRBD1; clone size: -; V gene: TRBV18; J gene: TRBJ1-4; CDR3 DNA: TGTGCCAGCTCACAGCTCACAGGGGGTGGAAATGAAAAACTGTTTTTT; CDR3 protein: CASSQLTGGGNEKLFF
D gene: TRBD2; clone size: -; V gene: TRBV11-2; J gene: TRBJ2-5; CDR3 DNA: TGTGCCAGCAGCTTGTCGCTAGCGGGAGAGACCCAGTACTTC; CDR3 protein: CASSLSLAGETQYF
D gene: -; clone size: once; V gene: TRBV10-3; J gene: TRBJ1-1; CDR3 DNA: TGTGCCATCAGTGAAGGGGCAGGCCTCACTGAAGCTTTCTTT; CDR3 protein: CAISEGAGLTEAFF
D gene: -; clone size: -; V gene: TRBV6-6; J gene: TRBJ2-2; CDR3 DNA: TGTGCCAGCACAGGGGCCACCGGGGAGCTGTTTTTT; CDR3 protein: CASTGATGELFF